This entry lists 15 T cell receptor beta chains sequenced from one sample in a study of blood T cell repertoires in COVID-19. The data were produced by immunoSEQ multiplex PCR, yet TCRdb's version contains in-frame clones alone and is incomplete. The sample yields a few hundred thousand clones, more than 75% seen once. Sequenced sample: peripheral blood. Receptor source: a woman aged 45-65 years who had recovered from COVID-19.

CDR3 amino acids: CVTVGGGETQYF. CDR3 DNA sequence: TGTGTTACGGTCGGGGGTGGGGAGACCCAGTACTTC. The rearrangement links TRBV6-6 to TRBJ2-5; D may be TRBD2 (6 bases). The CDR3 runs 12 residues. Germline V gene sequence: CDR1 MNHNY, CDR2 SVGAGI (reference sequence).

V gene TRBV15 combines with J gene TRBJ2-1; 9 bases line up with TRBD2. V lost 2 bases to trimming and J lost 8 bases; unmatched junction nucleotides: 4. Germline values: CDR1 LNHNV, CDR2 YYDKDF (reference sequence). This CDR3 is built from 14 residues. The CDR3 sequence is CATSRRSGGYEQFF. The CDR3 DNA reads as TGTGCCACCAGCAGACGTAGCGGGGGCTATGAGCAGTTCTTC.

The V gene is TRBV6-6, the J gene TRBJ2-1; possibly TRBD1 for D (6 bases). V was trimmed by 3 bases and J by 8 bases, leaving 20 bases between them. The CDR3 runs 16 residues. The germline V gene has CDR1 MNHNY and CDR2 SVGAGI (reference sequence). The CDR3 spells CASSYPNRDGTDEQFF. The CDR3 bases are TGTGCCAGCAGTTATCCGAACAGGGACGGTACCGATGAGCAGTTCTTC.

V is TRBV7-9 and J is TRBJ2-7, with D maybe TRBD2 (5 bases). The CDR3 contains 16 residues. V shed 5 bases and J shed 3 bases, with 20 bases lying between them. CDR1 and CDR2 from the germline V gene are SEHNR and FQNEAQ (reference sequence). CDR3 DNA: TGTGCCAGCAGCGCCCTCGACTACTTCGGGGACTACGAGCAGTACTTC. Amino acids: CASSALDYFGDYEQYF.

The CDR3 DNA is TGTGCCAGCAGCCAGGACAGGGGTAATGGTGAAGCTTTCTTT. Residues: CASSQDRGNGEAFF. The chain has TRBV7-9 and TRBJ1-1; 9 nucleotides agree with TRBD1. Germline assignment: CDR1 SEHNR and CDR2 FQNEAQ (reference sequence). The CDR3 is 14 residues long. V trimming: 5 bases; J trimming: 7 bases; junction bases outside the gene matches: 8. The full variable domain, its missing parts supplied by reference TRBV7-9 and TRBJ1-1, is DTGVSQNPRHKITKRGQNVTFRCDPISEHNRLYWYRQTLGQGPEFLTYFQNEAQLEKSRLLSDRFSAERPKGSFSTLEIQRTEQGDSAMYLCASSQDRGNGEAFFGQGTRLTVV.

Note on this clone: This sample includes further DNA sequences coding for the same CDR3. The rearrangement uses TRBV27 and TRBJ2-1; 7 positions match TRBD1. Germline lookup yields CDR1 MNHEY and CDR2 SMNVEV (reference sequence). This CDR3 has 14 residues. Trimming at V came to 3 bases and at J to 5 bases, leaving 4 bases not matched to a gene. Here the CDR3 reads CASSLSRGNNEQFF. The CDR3, as DNA: TGTGCCAGCAGTTTGTCCAGGGGGAACAATGAGCAGTTCTTC.

This chain links TRBV6-5 with TRBJ1-4; TRBD1 aligns across 11 bases. The germline CDR1 and CDR2 sequences are MNHEY and SVGAGI. Trimming took 7 bases from V and 5 from J; bases not matched to a gene: 3. This CDR3 region has 14 residues. In nucleotides, the CDR3 is TGTGCCAGCACCGGGACAGGGGGGAATGAAAAACTGTTTTTT. Residues: CASTGTGGNEKLFF.

The CDR3 region is CASSARQGSVAHGYTF. CDR3 DNA: TGTGCCAGCAGTGCCCGACAGGGTTCCGTGGCTCACGGCTACACCTTC. The V gene is TRBV28, the J gene TRBJ1-2, with 7 bases matching TRBD1. V lost 5 bases and J lost 8; bases outside the gene matches: 17. The germline gives CDR1 MDHEN, CDR2 SYDVKM. This CDR3 has 16 amino acids.

The CDR3 DNA sequence: TGTGCCACCAGCAGATCCACTCCGAGCACAGATACGCAGTATTTT. It is translated as CATSRSTPSTDTQYF. The chain uses TRBV15 and TRBJ2-3; D is unresolved. Germline assignment: CDR1 LNHNV and CDR2 YYDKDF (reference sequence). V shed 2 bases and J shed 0 bases, with 9 bases lying between them. This CDR3 region has 15 residues.

This clone is a singleton in its sample. The rearrangement joins TRBV4-2 to TRBJ1-1; D call uncertain. V lost 0 bases and J 1 base, leaving 12 bases between the germline ends. The CDR3 totals 16 residues. Germline V gene data show CDR1 as LGHNA and CDR2 as YNFKEQ. The chain's CDR3 is CASSQDGTVSNTEAFF. CDR3 coding DNA: TGTGCCAGCAGCCAAGATGGTACGGTTTCGAACACTGAAGCTTTCTTT.

This chain links TRBV4-3 with TRBJ2-3; 11 bases are shared with TRBD2. Trimming removed 1 base from V and 3 bases from J; junction bases left unmatched: 15. Germline V gives CDR1 LGHNA, CDR2 YSLEER. This CDR3 spans 20 amino acids. Here the CDR3 DNA reads TGCGCCAGCAGCCAAGCGTTAGCGGGAGGGCCTGGGGAGTTGACAGATACGCAGTATTTT. It specifies CASSQALAGGPGELTDTQYF.

To note about this clone: Other nucleotide sequences from this sample produce the same CDR3. V and J are TRBV29-1 and TRBJ1-3; the D gene is possibly TRBD1 (5 bases). The CDR3 length is 13 residues. V lost 6 bases and J 0 bases, leaving 9 bases between the germline ends. CDR1 and CDR2 (germline): SQVTM, ANQGSEA. The CDR3 loop is CSVGGGSGNTIYF. CDR3 nucleotides: TGCAGCGTGGGGGGGGGCTCTGGAAACACCATATATTTT.

The chain uses TRBV6-2 or TRBV6-3 and TRBJ1-6, with a possible D match to TRBD1 (6 bases). CDR1 and CDR2 from the germline V gene are MNHEY and SVGEGT. The CDR3 is 18 amino acids. V was shortened by 5 bases and J by 0 bases, with 17 bases between the two germline ends. CDR3 sequence reads: CASSPGHLFGSYNSPLHF. The CDR3 DNA follows: TGTGCCAGCAGTCCGGGACATCTCTTTGGCTCCTATAATTCACCCCTCCACTTT.

This clone has ten or more counts. This sample includes further DNA sequences coding for the same CDR3. The CDR3 coding sequence is TGTGCCAGCAGCTTAAACGGGGACAGGGGTTTATATGGCTACACCTTC. Protein product: CASSLNGDRGLYGYTF. The chain couples TRBV7-9 to TRBJ1-2; 10 bases are shared with TRBD1. The CDR3 is 16 amino acids. CDR1 and CDR2 (germline): SEHNR, FQNEAQ (reference sequence). Unmatched junction bases numbered 8, after V lost 2 bases and J lost 5 bases.

CDR3 DNA sequence: TGCAGTGCTAGTCGGGACAGTGGCACCGGGGAGCTGTTTTTT. Amino acids: CSASRDSGTGELFF. The rearrangement links TRBV20-1 to TRBJ2-2, with 7 bases fitting TRBD1. Trimming took 3 bases from V and 4 from J; bases not matched to a gene: 5. From germline, CDR1 is DFQATT and CDR2 SNEGSKA (reference sequence). The CDR3 totals 14 residues.